Described below is a single TCR beta chain sequence and its context. CDR1 and CDR2 from the germline V gene are SGHNT and YYREEE (reference sequence). V lost 3 bases and J lost 7; bases outside the gene matches: 15. This CDR3 comprises 16 residues. The data stem from a study of blood T cell repertoires in COVID-19. Study as a whole: Both acute and convalescent COVID-19 samples were obtained from the United States, Italy and Spain. T cells, B-cell-depleted T cells, or PBMCs provided the cDNA or gDNA that served as material.

Produced via immunoSEQ multiplex PCR; TCRdb's table is partial and in-frame only. Of some 330,000 clones in the sample, around nine tenths were seen once. Participants came from some 26 US areas, aged about 18 to 89 years. In assigning cohorts, the study relied on participant-reported clinical history. The sample comprised PBMCs or T cells enriched from blood (not recorded which). This TCR was sampled from a man in his thirties or forties who had recovered from COVID-19. The J gene is TRBJ2-7, the V gene TRBV5-4, with 8 positions matching TRBD2. For the CDR3, the DNA is TGTGCCAGCAGCTCGGGAAGCTACGGGGGGGGCCGGGAGCAGTACTTC. Residues: CASSSGSYGGGREQYF.